This T cell receptor beta chain was recorded in a study of shared clonotypes between healthy human individuals. The naive CD8 subset, CD45RO-negative cells positively selected for CCR7, excluded terminally differentiated effector memory CD45RA+ cells. Germline V CDR1 and CDR2: LNHNV, YYDKDF (reference sequence). The CDR3 loop spans 12 amino acids. The V end was cut by 6 bases, the J end by 6 bases, with 12 bases between. Profiling relied on immunoSEQ multiplex PCR, and the TCRdb table lists in-frame clones only, not all of them. The table has about 2.2 million clones, approximately 92% seen once; the top ten hold more than 1.5%.

The TCR comes from a young man in good health. Some clones in this sample may be carry-over from other donors' samples. The chain couples TRBV15 to TRBJ2-7; D call uncertain. Source material: naive CD8+ T cells from PBMCs. This CDR3 is CATRQGLGEQYF. CDR3 DNA: TGTGCCACCAGGCAAGGTTTGGGCGAGCAGTACTTC.